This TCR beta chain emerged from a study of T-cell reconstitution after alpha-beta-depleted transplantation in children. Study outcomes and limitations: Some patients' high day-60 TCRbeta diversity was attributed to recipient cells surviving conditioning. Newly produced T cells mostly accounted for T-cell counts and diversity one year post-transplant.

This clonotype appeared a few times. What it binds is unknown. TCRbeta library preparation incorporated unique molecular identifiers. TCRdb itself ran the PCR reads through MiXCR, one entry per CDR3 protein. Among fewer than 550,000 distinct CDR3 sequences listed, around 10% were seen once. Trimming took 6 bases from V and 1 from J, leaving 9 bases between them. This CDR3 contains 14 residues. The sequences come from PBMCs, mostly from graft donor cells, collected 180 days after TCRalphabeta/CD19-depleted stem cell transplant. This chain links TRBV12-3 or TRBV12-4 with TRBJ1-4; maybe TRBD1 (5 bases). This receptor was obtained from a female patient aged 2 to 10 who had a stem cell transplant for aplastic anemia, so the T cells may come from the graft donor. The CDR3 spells CASRLQGTNEKLFF. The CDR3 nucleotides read TGTGCCAGCAGACTCCAGGGAACTAATGAAAAACTGTTTTTT.